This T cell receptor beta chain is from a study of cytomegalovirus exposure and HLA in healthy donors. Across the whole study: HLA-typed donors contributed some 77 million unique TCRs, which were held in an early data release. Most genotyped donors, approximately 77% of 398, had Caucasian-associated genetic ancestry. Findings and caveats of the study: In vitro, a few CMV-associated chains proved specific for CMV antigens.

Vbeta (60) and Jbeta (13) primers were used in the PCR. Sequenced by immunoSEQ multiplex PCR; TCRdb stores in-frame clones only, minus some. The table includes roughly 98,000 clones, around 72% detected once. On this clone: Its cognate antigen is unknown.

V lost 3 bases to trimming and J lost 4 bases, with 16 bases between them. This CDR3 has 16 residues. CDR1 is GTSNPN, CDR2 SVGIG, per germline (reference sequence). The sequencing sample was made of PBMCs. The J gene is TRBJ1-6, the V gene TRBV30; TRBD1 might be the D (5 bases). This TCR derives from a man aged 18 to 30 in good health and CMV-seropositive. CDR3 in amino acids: CAWSDAGLLYNSPLHF. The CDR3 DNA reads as TGTGCCTGGAGCGATGCGGGACTCCTTTATAATTCACCCCTCCACTTT.